The 16 T cell receptor beta chains listed next were all sequenced from one sample in a study of cytomegalovirus exposure and HLA in healthy donors. Researchers ran the PCR with 60 Vbeta and 13 Jbeta primers. Profiling relied on immunoSEQ multiplex PCR, and the TCRdb table lists in-frame clones only, not all of them. This sample has fewer than 150,000 clones, with under 90% found just once. Material for sequencing was PBMCs. These receptors all stem from a woman under 30 in good health and CMV-seronegative.

The rearrangement joins TRBV6-5 to TRBJ1-4; 7 nucleotides align to TRBD1. Trimming removed 6 bases from V and 8 bases from J; junction bases left unmatched: 12. Germline loops: CDR1 MNHEY, CDR2 SVGAGI. This CDR3 is built from 15 residues. The CDR3 loop is CASSPDPTGWEKLFF. DNA of the CDR3: TGTGCCAGCAGCCCCGATCCGACAGGGTGGGAAAAACTGTTTTTT.

The chain employs TRBV27 and TRBJ2-7, with TRBD2 matching 7 bases. The junction had 1 base not matched to a gene; V was cut back by 2 bases and J by 3 bases. Germline loops: CDR1 MNHEY, CDR2 SMNVEV (reference sequence). CDR3 length equals 13 residues. CDR3 residues: CASSLREGYEQYF. The CDR3 DNA reads as TGTGCCAGCAGTTTAAGGGAGGGCTACGAGCAGTACTTC.

The gene calls are TRBV5-4 and TRBJ2-1; D not certain. Trimming cost V 2 bases and J 9 bases, with 9 bases left between them. Germline V gene data show CDR1 as SGHNT and CDR2 as YYREEE (reference sequence). The CDR3 covers 12 residues. CDR3 loop: CASSLLPSEQFF. CDR3 in DNA: TGTGCCAGCAGCTTATTACCTAGTGAGCAGTTCTTC.

CDR3 residues: CAWSLGQARANYGYTF. The CDR3 DNA reads TGTGCCTGGAGTTTAGGACAGGCGAGGGCTAACTATGGCTACACCTTC. The chain has TRBV30 and TRBJ1-2, with 7 nucleotides matching TRBD1. V trimming: 2 bases; J trimming: 0 bases; junction bases outside the gene matches: 9. This CDR3 region has 16 residues. CDR1 and CDR2 from the germline V gene are GTSNPN and SVGIG (reference sequence). Full variable domain (outside the CDR3, taken from reference TRBV30 and TRBJ1-2): SQTIHQWPATLVQPVGSPLSLECTVEGTSNPNLYWYRQAAGRGLQLLFYSVGIGQISSEVPQNLSASRPQDRQFILSSKKLLLSDSGFYLCAWSLGQARANYGYTFGSGTRLTVV.

A few counts support this clone. The chain couples TRBV7-9 to TRBJ1-5; D perhaps matches TRBD1 (5 bases). V dropped 5 bases and J dropped 1 base, with 9 bases sitting between them. The germline V gene has CDR1 SEHNR and CDR2 FQNEAQ (reference sequence). The CDR3 spans 14 residues. In DNA form, the CDR3 reads TGTGCCAGCAGCCCCGGGGGGAGCAATCAGCCCCAGCATTTT. Amino acids: CASSPGGSNQPQHF.

The rearrangement uses TRBV30 and TRBJ1-6; 8 bases line up with TRBD1. The CDR3 totals 13 residues. V lost 4 bases and J lost 10; bases outside the gene matches: 6. Germline CDR1 reads GTSNPN; CDR2 reads SVGIG (reference sequence). The CDR3 region has the DNA TGTGCCTGGACTGGACAGGGACGATCACCCCTCCACTTT. Its protein is CAWTGQGRSPLHF.

The V call is TRBV5-1, the J call TRBJ1-2; D is unclear. The CDR3 spans 13 residues. The ends were cut back, 3 bases at V and 6 bases at J, with 12 bases in the middle. The V gene's germline CDR1 is SGHRS and CDR2 YFSETQ. The CDR3 region has the DNA TGCGCCAGCAGCTCCGGAAACCGGGATGGCTACACCTTC. Protein sequence: CASSSGNRDGYTF.

The chain couples TRBV27 to TRBJ1-4; unclear D gene. Germline V gene data show CDR1 as MNHEY and CDR2 as SMNVEV (reference sequence). This CDR3 is 13 amino acids long. V lost 3 bases, J lost 6 bases, and 8 bases lay in between. CDR3 amino acids: CASSFLIDEKLFF. The CDR3, as DNA: TGTGCCAGCAGTTTTCTAATAGATGAAAAACTGTTTTTT.

The rearrangement uses TRBV27 and TRBJ2-7, with D possibly TRBD1 on 5 matching bases. Germline V gene lookup returns CDR1 MNHEY and CDR2 SMNVEV (reference sequence). The V gene lost 0 bases and the J gene lost 3 bases, with 15 bases spanning the gap. The CDR3 is made up of 16 amino acids. CDR3 region: CASSLSIRQLGYEQYF. The CDR3 bases are TGTGCCAGCAGTTTATCGATCCGACAGCTAGGCTACGAGCAGTACTTC.

The J gene is TRBJ1-5, the V gene TRBV19; D perhaps matches TRBD1 (5 bases). Trimming stripped 6 bases from V and 2 bases from J, with 8 bases between. This CDR3 has 13 amino acids. CDR1 LNHDA and CDR2 SQIVND come from the germline V gene (reference sequence). This CDR3 is CASSGGGNQPQHF. DNA for the CDR3: TGTGCCAGTAGCGGGGGAGGCAATCAGCCCCAGCATTTT.

The V call is TRBV29-1, the J call TRBJ1-1; D unclear. Per the germline V gene, CDR1 is SQVTM and CDR2 is ANQGSEA. There are 11 residues in the CDR3. V was cut by 4 bases and J by 10 bases, with 13 bases left in between. In DNA, the CDR3 is TGCAGCGTTGTGGAATCGGGAAGAGCTTTCTTT. Amino acids: CSVVESGRAFF.

The chain links TRBV2 to TRBJ2-7; 8 bases are shared with TRBD1. Germline V CDR1 and CDR2: SNHLY, FYNNEI. Germline trimming cut 6 bases from V and 7 bases from J; bases unmatched to any gene: 8. The CDR3 runs 13 residues. The CDR3 loop is CASREQGVGEQYV. The CDR3 bases are TGTGCCAGCAGGGAACAGGGGGTTGGGGAGCAGTACGTC.

The genes are TRBV28 and TRBJ1-4; 7 bases map to TRBD1. CDR1 is MDHEN, CDR2 SYDVKM, per germline. The V segment lost 5 bases and the J segment 0 bases; nucleotides outside the gene matches: 6. The CDR3 is 16 amino acids. The CDR3 DNA follows: TGTGCCAGCAGTCTAGGGGGCCTTGCAACTAATGAAAAACTGTTTTTT. It yields the protein CASSLGGLATNEKLFF.

V is TRBV2 and J is TRBJ1-4; 10 bases agree with TRBD1. CDR1 is SNHLY and CDR2 is FYNNEI in the germline V gene. The V segment lost 6 bases and the J segment 5 bases; nucleotides outside the gene matches: 3. CDR3 length: 14 amino acids. As DNA, the CDR3 is TGTGCCAGCAGGACGGACAGGGGGAATGAAAAACTGTTTTTT. Encoded protein: CASRTDRGNEKLFF.

The chain couples TRBV15 to TRBJ2-3, with 10 positions matching TRBD1. The germline V gene encodes CDR1 LNHNV and CDR2 YYDKDF (reference sequence). The CDR3 spans 15 residues. V shed 5 bases and J 4 bases; nucleotides not matched to a gene: 6. The CDR3 loop is CATSSQTGGSDTQYF. The CDR3 nucleotides are TGTGCCACCAGCTCTCAGACAGGGGGCTCAGATACGCAGTATTTT.

The V gene is TRBV2, the J gene TRBJ2-7, with TRBD1 matching 8 bases. Unmatched junction bases numbered 13, after V lost 4 bases and J lost 5 bases. The CDR3 sequence is 16 residues long. Per the germline V gene, CDR1 is SNHLY and CDR2 is FYNNEI. Here the CDR3 reads CASSGLRDRRTDEQYV. DNA for the CDR3: TGTGCCAGCAGTGGCCTCCGGGACAGGCGGACGGACGAGCAGTACGTC.